A single sample gave rise to the 11 T cell receptor beta chains below, sequenced in a study of Ad26.COV2.S vaccination and SARS-CoV-2 variants. Treatment specified: some 20 received Ad26.COV2.S at low or high dose, single or two shots; about 5 received placebo; per-sample allocation not given. After the first vaccine or placebo injection, samples were drawn on day 63. Assay: immunoSEQ multiplex PCR; the TCRdb copy retains only in-frame clones and omits some. The sample holds around 270,000 clones; 87% are singletons and the top ten take nearly 3%. Specimen: peripheral blood, collected in a trial of Ad26.COV2.S vaccine versus placebo. These receptors were collected from a person between 18 and 59 years old who received the Ad26.COV2.S COVID-19 vaccine or a placebo.

V gene TRBV2 combines with J gene TRBJ2-7; D tentatively fits TRBD1 or TRBD2 (5 bases each). Germline lookup yields CDR1 SNHLY and CDR2 FYNNEI. The CDR3 is made up of 14 amino acids. The V and J ends lost 6 bases and 0 bases respectively, with 12 bases between them. CDR3 sequence: CASRGTSSSYEQYF. For the CDR3, the DNA is TGTGCCAGCAGAGGGACGTCCAGCTCCTACGAGCAGTACTTC.

V usage is TRBV6-5 and J usage is TRBJ1-4; 7 nucleotides agree with TRBD1. The CDR3 totals 13 residues. V lost 6 bases to trimming and J lost 7 bases; unmatched junction nucleotides: 5. Germline V gene lookup returns CDR1 MNHEY and CDR2 SVGAGI. This CDR3 is CASRRTGAEKLFF. The CDR3 nucleotides are TGTGCCAGCAGGCGTACAGGGGCTGAAAAACTGTTTTTT.

The chain combines TRBV27 with TRBJ2-1; possible D gene TRBD1, 7 bases. The CDR3 totals 15 residues. The germline gives CDR1 MNHEY, CDR2 SMNVEV (reference sequence). Between the trimmed V and J ends, which lost 3 bases and 8 bases, there was a span of 17 bases. This chain's CDR3 is CASSLGQTSLDEQFF. CDR3 in DNA: TGTGCCAGCAGTTTGGGACAGACTAGTTTGGATGAGCAGTTCTTC.

This clone was seen a single time. The CDR3, as DNA: TGTGCCAGCAGTGGAGGGACAGGGGGAAGAGAGACCCAGTACTTC. Translating gives CASSGGTGGRETQYF. This chain joins TRBV27 and TRBJ2-5; TRBD1 matches 11 bases. The CDR3 sequence is 15 residues long. Trimming took 5 bases from V and 4 from J; bases not matched to a gene: 6. Germline values: CDR1 MNHEY, CDR2 SMNVEV (reference sequence).

For this clone: Mismatch with germline at one junction end may stem from a read error. The V and J genes are TRBV4-1 and TRBJ2-2; TRBD1 matches 7 bases. Germline V gives CDR1 MGHRA, CDR2 YSYEKL. There are 16 residues in the CDR3. This chain's CDR3 is CARSRQGTPNTGELFF. The CDR3 coding sequence is TGCGCCCGCAGCCGACAGGGTACCCCGAACACCGGGGAGCTGTTTTTT.

The rearrangement joins TRBV6-5 to TRBJ2-2, with a possible D match to TRBD1 (7 bases). The CDR3 spans 14 residues. The germline V gene encodes CDR1 MNHEY and CDR2 SVGAGI. The V end lost 8 bases, the J end lost 3 bases, and 13 bases lay between the germline ends. Here the CDR3 DNA reads TGTGCCAGCGGGACAGCGGGTCACACCGGGGAGCTGTTTTTT. This codes for CASGTAGHTGELFF.

J is TRBJ1-2 and V is TRBV6-2 or TRBV6-3; 10 bases align to TRBD1. CDR1 MNHEY and CDR2 SVGEGT come from the germline V gene. Trimming at V came to 4 bases and at J to 5 bases, leaving 7 bases not matched to a gene. The CDR3 contains 15 residues. The CDR3 nucleotides read TGTGCCAGCAGTTCCACGACAGGGGGCGGTTATGGCTACACCTTC. As protein: CASSSTTGGGYGYTF.

V usage is TRBV18 and J usage is TRBJ2-7; 9 bases match TRBD2. The J segment lost 5 bases and the V segment lost 1 base, leaving 3 bases of the junction unmatched. The CDR3 is 14 residues long. The V gene's germline CDR1 is KGHSH and CDR2 LQKENI. The CDR3 loop is CASSPLAGENEQYV. The CDR3 DNA reads as TGTGCCAGCTCACCACTAGCGGGAGAAAACGAGCAGTACGTC.

The V gene is TRBV14, the J gene TRBJ2-5, with a possible D match to TRBD1 (6 bases). V lost 0 bases and J lost 6, with 20 bases in between. CDR1 is SGHDN, CDR2 FVKESK, per germline. The CDR3 sequence is 17 residues long. CDR3 sequence: CASSQDRIWQGLKTQYF. The CDR3 DNA reads as TGTGCCAGCAGCCAAGATCGAATCTGGCAGGGGCTTAAGACCCAGTACTTC.

This clone has only a few counts. The gene calls are TRBV2 and TRBJ2-2; D perhaps matches TRBD1 (5 bases). Trimming took 6 bases from V and 2 from J, leaving 13 bases between them. Germline V gene data show CDR1 as SNHLY and CDR2 as FYNNEI. The CDR3 is 15 residues long. CDR3 region: CASRASDTNTGELFF. The CDR3 DNA follows: TGTGCCAGCAGAGCGTCGGACACAAACACCGGGGAGCTGTTTTTT.

The chain has TRBV9 and TRBJ1-1; D unresolved. The CDR3 spans 13 residues. Trimming cost V 0 bases and J 1 base, with 4 bases left between them. Looked up from germline, CDR1 is SGDLS and CDR2 is YYNGEE. CDR3 loop: CASSVVQNTEAFF. The CDR3 DNA reads as TGTGCCAGCAGCGTAGTCCAGAACACTGAAGCTTTCTTT.